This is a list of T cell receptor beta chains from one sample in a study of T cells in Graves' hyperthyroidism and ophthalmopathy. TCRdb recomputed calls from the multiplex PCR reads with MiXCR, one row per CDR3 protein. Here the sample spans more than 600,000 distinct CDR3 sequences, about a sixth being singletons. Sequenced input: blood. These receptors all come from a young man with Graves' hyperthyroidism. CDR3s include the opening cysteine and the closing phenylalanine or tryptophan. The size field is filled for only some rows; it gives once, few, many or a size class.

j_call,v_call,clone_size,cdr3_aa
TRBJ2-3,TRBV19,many,CASSRLAGTDTQYF
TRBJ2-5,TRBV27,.,CASSAGGGGSRTQYF
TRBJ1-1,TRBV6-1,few,CASRGTGTGPRNTEAFF
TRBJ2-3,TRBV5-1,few,CASSAVRGQPTDTQYF
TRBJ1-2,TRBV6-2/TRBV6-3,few,CASSYLRYGYTF
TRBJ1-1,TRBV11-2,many,CASSFIGRWGNTEAFF
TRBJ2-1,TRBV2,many,CASRFGLVNEQFF
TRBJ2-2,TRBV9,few,CASSSGGTSYTGELFF
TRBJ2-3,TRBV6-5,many,CASSYGPLAGGTTDTQYF
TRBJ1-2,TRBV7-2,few,CASSGGQRYYGYTF
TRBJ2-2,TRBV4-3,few,CASSQAQGGTGELFF
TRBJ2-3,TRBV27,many,CASSAGTGATDTQYF
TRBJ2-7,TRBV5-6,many,CASSLFAEQYF
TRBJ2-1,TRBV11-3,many,CASSQRTSGRSSYSEQFF
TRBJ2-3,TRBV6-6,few,CASSYGTLSTDTQYF
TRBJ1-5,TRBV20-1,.,CSASYGQGTNQPQHF
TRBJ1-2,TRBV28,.,CASSDSPNYGYTF
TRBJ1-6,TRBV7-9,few,CAHTRLDNSPLHF
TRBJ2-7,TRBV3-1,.,CASSQASFYEQYF
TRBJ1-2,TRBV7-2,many,CASSPLTGPYGYTF
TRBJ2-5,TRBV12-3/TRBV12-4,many,CASSPINETQYF
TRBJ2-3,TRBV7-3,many,CASSFIAGFTDTQYF
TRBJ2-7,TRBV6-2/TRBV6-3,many,CASSYRESSYEQYF
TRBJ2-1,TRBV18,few,CASSREWESYYNEQFF
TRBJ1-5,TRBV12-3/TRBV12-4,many,CASSLDRSNQPQHF
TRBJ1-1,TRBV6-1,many,CASRVVQGNTEAFF
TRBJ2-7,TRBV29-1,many,CSVTVGVNYEQYF
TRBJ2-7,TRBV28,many,CASSLLAGVSYEQYF
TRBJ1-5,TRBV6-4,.,CATRGVQPQHF
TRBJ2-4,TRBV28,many,CASTKRQGGFLAQAKNIQYF
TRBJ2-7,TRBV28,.,CASSLFGAPYEQYF
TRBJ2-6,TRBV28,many,CASSLLGGVSGANVLTF
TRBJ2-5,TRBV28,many,CASSTRQGPQETQYF
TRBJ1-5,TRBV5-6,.,CASSLALSNQPQHF
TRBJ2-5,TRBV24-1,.,CATSDSGTRARKETQYF
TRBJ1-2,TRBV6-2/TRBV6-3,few,CASSYSLAYGYTF
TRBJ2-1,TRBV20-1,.,CSARSAAIYNEQFF
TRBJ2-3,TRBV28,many,CASSFWSGPTDTQYF
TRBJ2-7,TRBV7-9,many,CASTGEKAEAEQYF
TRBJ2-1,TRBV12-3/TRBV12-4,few,CASNLEGARYNEQFF
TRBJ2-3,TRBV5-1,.,CASSPREIGTDTQYF
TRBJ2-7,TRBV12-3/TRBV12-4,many,CASTLEGAPTYEQYF
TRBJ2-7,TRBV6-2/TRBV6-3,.,CASILAGPHEQYF
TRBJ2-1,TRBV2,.,CASRQRGGINEQFF
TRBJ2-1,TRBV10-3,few,CAIRTGNEQFF
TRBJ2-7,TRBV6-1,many,CASSSGGGPYEQYF
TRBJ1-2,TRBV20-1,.,CSAPEGVYGYTF
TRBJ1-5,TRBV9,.,CASSGNSVQPQHF
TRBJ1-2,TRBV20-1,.,CSASEGADGYTF